The rows below give T cell receptor beta chains drawn from one sample of a study of cytomegalovirus exposure and HLA in healthy donors. The protocol was immunoSEQ multiplex PCR, while the TCRdb copy is restricted to in-frame clones and leaves out a portion. This sample has about 160,000 clones; roughly 80% occur once, and the top ten carry under 2.5%. Sequenced: PBMCs. The receptors here all came from a female donor in good health and CMV-seronegative. CDR3s include the opening cysteine and the closing phenylalanine or tryptophan.

j_call v_call cdr3_aa
TRBJ2-5 TRBV7-3 CASSSGLQETQYF
TRBJ2-2 TRBV5-1 CASSLGLAVGTGELFF
TRBJ2-1 TRBV7-8 CASNPDSGGIDNEQFF
TRBJ2-1 TRBV14 CASRNSGSSYNEQFF
TRBJ2-5 TRBV6-5 CATTKAGAGGETQYF
TRBJ2-7 TRBV11-2 CASSPGTGASRRYF
TRBJ1-5 TRBV2 CASSPLAYNQPQHF
TRBJ1-1 TRBV5-1 CASSLLGLRNTEAFF
TRBJ2-3 TRBV30 CAWSPDTDTQYF
TRBJ1-5 TRBV18 CASSPTGGHQPQHF
TRBJ1-2 TRBV29-1 CSAEQGKEGYGYTF